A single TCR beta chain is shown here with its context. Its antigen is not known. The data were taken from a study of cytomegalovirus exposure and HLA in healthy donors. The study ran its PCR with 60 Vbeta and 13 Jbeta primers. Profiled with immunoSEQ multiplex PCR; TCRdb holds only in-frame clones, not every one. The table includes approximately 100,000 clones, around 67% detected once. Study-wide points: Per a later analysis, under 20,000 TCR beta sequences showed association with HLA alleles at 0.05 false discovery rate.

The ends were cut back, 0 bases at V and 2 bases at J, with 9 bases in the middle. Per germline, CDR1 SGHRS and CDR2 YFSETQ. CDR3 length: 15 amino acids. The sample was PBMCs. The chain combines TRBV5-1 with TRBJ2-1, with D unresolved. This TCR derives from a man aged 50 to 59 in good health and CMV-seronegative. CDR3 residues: CASSLVTLTYNEQFF. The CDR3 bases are TGCGCCAGCAGCTTGGTGACACTTACCTACAATGAGCAGTTCTTC.